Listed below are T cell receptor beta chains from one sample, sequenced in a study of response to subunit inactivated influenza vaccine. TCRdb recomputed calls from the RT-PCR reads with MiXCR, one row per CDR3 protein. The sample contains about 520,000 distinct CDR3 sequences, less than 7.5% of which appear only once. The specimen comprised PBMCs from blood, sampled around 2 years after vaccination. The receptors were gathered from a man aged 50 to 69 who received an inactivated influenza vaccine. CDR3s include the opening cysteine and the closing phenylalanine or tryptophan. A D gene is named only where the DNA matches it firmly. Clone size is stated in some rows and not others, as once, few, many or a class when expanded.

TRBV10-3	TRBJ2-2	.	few	CAIPNAANTGELFF	TGTGCCATCCCGAATGCCGCGAACACCGGGGAGCTGTTTTTT
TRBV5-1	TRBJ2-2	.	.	CASSLAAGPTGELFF	TGCGCCAGCAGCTTGGCCGCAGGGCCCACCGGGGAGCTGTTTTTT
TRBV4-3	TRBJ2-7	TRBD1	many	CASSQAEQGKQYF	TGCGCCAGCAGCCAAGCTGAACAGGGGAAGCAGTACTTC
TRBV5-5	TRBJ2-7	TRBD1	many	CASSAPGQGSYEQYF	TGTGCCAGCAGCGCCCCGGGACAGGGCTCCTACGAGCAGTACTTC
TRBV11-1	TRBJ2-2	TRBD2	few	CASSYRLAGEMNTGELFF	TGTGCCAGCAGTTACAGACTAGCGGGAGAGATGAACACCGGGGAGCTGTTTTTT
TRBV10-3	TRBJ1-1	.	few	CAISSFALGWDLLNTEAFF	TGTGCCATCAGTTCGTTTGCGCTAGGTTGGGACCTCCTGAACACTGAAGCTTTCTTT
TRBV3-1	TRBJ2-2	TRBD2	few	CASSRGLAGNTGELFF	TGTGCCAGCAGCCGGGGACTAGCGGGGAACACCGGGGAGCTGTTTTTT
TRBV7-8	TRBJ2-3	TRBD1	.	CASSWGGQGGTDTQYF	TGTGCCAGCAGCTGGGGGGGACAGGGGGGCACAGATACGCAGTATTTT
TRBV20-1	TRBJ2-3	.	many	CSARDPWLGTDTQYF	TGCAGTGCTAGAGATCCTTGGTTGGGCACAGATACGCAGTATTTT
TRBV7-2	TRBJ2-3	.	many	CASSSPKNTDTQYF	TGTGCCAGCAGCTCACCAAAGAACACAGATACGCAGTATTTT
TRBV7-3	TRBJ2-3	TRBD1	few	CASSLSGQKDTQYF	TGTGCCAGCAGCTTATCGGGACAGAAAGATACGCAGTATTTT
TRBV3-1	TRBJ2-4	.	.	CASSPRSGADKYF	TGTGCCAGCAGCCCCCGCTCAGGGGCGGACAAGTACTTC
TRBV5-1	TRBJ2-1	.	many	CASSGGGDSYNEQFF	TGCGCCAGCTCGGGGGGCGGGGATTCCTACAATGAGCAGTTCTTC
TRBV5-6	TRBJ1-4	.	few	CASSQMGTLNEKLFF	TGTGCCAGCAGCCAAATGGGGACACTGAATGAAAAACTGTTTTTT
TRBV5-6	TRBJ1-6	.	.	CASSLYRDRNSPLHF	TGTGCCAGCAGCTTGTACAGGGACCGTAATTCACCCCTCCACTTT
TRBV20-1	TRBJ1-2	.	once	CSASQDYGYTF	TGCAGTGCTAGCCAGGATTATGGCTACACCTTC